Sequencing of this T cell receptor beta chain was carried out in a study of shared clonotypes between healthy human individuals. This clone occurred once. This CDR3 region has 15 residues. V gave up 3 bases and J gave up 3 bases, with 15 bases separating them. Germline assignment: CDR1 MDHEN and CDR2 SYDVKM. The method was immunoSEQ multiplex PCR; TCRdb's version includes in-frame clones alone and lacks a portion of them. The sample lists 2 million to 2.5 million clones, roughly 93% occurring once. The origin of this receptor is a man between 18 and 29 years old in good health. Some clones in this sample may be carry-over from other donors' samples. The rearrangement links TRBV28 to TRBJ2-7, with D perhaps TRBD2 (5 bases). The sequenced sample consisted of naive CD4+ T cells from PBMCs. Subset: CD45RA+ positively selected. CDR3 amino acids: CASSLVGSGYYEQYF. DNA of the CDR3: TGTGCCAGCAGTTTGGTAGGGAGTGGATACTACGAGCAGTACTTC. The full variable domain, with the rest looked up from reference TRBV28 and TRBJ2-7, is DVKVTQSSRYLVKRTGEKVFLECVQDMDHENMFWYRQDPGLGLRLIYFSYDVKMKEKGDIPEGYSVSREKKERFSLILESASTNQTSMYLCASSLVGSGYYEQYFGPGTRLTVT.